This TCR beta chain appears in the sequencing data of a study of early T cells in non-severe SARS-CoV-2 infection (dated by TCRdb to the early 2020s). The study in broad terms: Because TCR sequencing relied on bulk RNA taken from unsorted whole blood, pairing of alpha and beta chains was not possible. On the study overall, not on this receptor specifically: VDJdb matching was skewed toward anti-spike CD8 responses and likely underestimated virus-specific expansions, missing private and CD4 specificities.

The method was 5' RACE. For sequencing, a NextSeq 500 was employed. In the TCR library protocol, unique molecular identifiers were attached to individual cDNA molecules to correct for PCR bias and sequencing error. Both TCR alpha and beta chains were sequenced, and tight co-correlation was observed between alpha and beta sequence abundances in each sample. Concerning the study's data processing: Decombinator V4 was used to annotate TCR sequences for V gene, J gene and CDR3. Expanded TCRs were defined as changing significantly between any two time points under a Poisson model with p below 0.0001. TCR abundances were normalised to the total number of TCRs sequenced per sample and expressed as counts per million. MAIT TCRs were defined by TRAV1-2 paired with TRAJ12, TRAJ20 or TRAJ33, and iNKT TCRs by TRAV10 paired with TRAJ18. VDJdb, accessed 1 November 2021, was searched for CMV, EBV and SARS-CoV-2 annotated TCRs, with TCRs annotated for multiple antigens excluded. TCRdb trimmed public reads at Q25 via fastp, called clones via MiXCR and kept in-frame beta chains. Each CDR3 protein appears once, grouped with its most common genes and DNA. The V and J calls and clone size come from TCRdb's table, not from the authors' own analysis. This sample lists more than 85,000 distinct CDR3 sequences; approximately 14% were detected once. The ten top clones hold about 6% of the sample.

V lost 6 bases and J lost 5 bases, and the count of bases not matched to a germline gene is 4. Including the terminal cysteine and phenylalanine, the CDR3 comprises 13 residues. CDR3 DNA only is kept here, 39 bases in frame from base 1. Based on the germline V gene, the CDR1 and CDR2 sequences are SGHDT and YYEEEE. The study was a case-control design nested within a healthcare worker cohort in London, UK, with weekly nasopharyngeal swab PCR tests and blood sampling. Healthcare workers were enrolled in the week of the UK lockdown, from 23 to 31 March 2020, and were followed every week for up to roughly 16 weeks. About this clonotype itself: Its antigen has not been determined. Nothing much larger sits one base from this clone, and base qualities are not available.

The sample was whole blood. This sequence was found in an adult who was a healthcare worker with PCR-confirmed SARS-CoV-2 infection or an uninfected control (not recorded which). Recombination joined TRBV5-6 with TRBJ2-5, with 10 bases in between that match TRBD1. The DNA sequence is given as TGTGCCAGCACCTGGACAGGGGGGGAGACCCAGTACTTC. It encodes CASTWTGGETQYF.